This TCR beta chain came from a study of Ad26.COV2.S vaccination and SARS-CoV-2 variants. On this clone itself: The antigen remains undetermined.

Treatment noted: roughly 20 received Ad26.COV2.S at low or high dose, single or two shots; about 5 received placebo; per-sample allocation not given. All samples were drawn on day 63, counting from the first vaccine or placebo injection. Regarding the study as a whole: Substantial breadth was reported for post-vaccination spike-specific CD8+ and CD4+ T cells.

The repertoire was sequenced with immunoSEQ multiplex PCR; TCRdb's copy has only in-frame clones and lacks some. The sample contains about 400,000 clones, 80% to 95% of which appear only once. The germline CDR1 and CDR2 sequences are MNHNY and SVGAGI (reference sequence). Deletions cut 6 bases from V and 0 bases from J, with 5 bases between. The length of the CDR3 is 12 residues. Sequenced material: peripheral blood, taken in a trial of Ad26.COV2.S vaccine versus placebo. This chain uses TRBV6-6 with TRBJ1-1; unclear D gene. The sequence was obtained from a person between 18 and 59 years old who received the Ad26.COV2.S COVID-19 vaccine or a placebo. The CDR3 region is CASRRLNTEAFF. The CDR3 DNA follows: TGTGCCAGCAGACGACTGAACACTGAAGCTTTCTTT.